What follows are 22 T cell receptor beta chains derived from one specimen sequenced in a study of blood T cell repertoires in COVID-19. Sequencing used immunoSEQ multiplex PCR; TCRdb keeps in-frame clones, though not all of them. The profile covers about 140,000 clones, with around 89% appearing a single time and approximately 2.4% taken by the ten largest. The sample comprised peripheral blood. These receptors were obtained from a human donor with COVID-19, enrolled during active disease. The donor label of this sample is uncertain.

The chain uses TRBV3-1 (or the pseudogene TRBV3-2) and TRBJ1-6, with TRBD1 identical over 8 bases. Losses at the gene ends were 0 bases for V and 10 bases for J; bases not matched to a gene: 5. The germline V gene encodes CDR1 LGHDT and CDR2 YNNKEL (reference sequence). The CDR3 is 15 amino acids. The CDR3 DNA reads TGTGCCAGCAGCCAAGATGGACAGGGTGGCTCACCCCTCCACTTT. Translated, it gives CASSQDGQGGSPLHF.

The V gene is TRBV30, the J gene TRBJ2-5; 7 bases map to TRBD1. Losses at the gene ends were 2 bases for V and 5 bases for J; bases not matched to a gene: 5. From germline, CDR1 is GTSNPN and CDR2 SVGIG (reference sequence). This CDR3 region has 13 residues. The CDR3 loop is CAWSYDRAETQYF. The CDR3 coding sequence is TGTGCCTGGAGTTATGACAGGGCGGAGACCCAGTACTTC.

The J gene is TRBJ2-7, the V gene TRBV30; D is uncertain. This CDR3 contains 13 residues. Germline V gene data show CDR1 as GTSNPN and CDR2 as SVGIG (reference sequence). V was shortened by 3 bases and J by 1 base, with 10 bases between the two germline ends. CDR3: CAWSQDPSYEQYF. The CDR3 DNA sequence: TGTGCCTGGAGCCAGGATCCTTCCTACGAGCAGTACTTC. The full variable domain, rest sourced from reference TRBV30 and TRBJ2-7, is SQTIHQWPATLVQPVGSPLSLECTVEGTSNPNLYWYRQAAGRGLQLLFYSVGIGQISSEVPQNLSASRPQDRQFILSSKKLLLSDSGFYLCAWSQDPSYEQYFGPGTRLTVT.

This rearrangement joins TRBV3-1 (or the pseudogene TRBV3-2) to TRBJ2-1, with D tentatively TRBD1 (5 bases). Trimming left V 1 base short and J 7 bases short, with 14 bases between. Germline lookup yields CDR1 LGHDT and CDR2 YNNKEL (reference sequence). CDR3 length equals 15 residues. CDR3 coding DNA: TGTGCCAGCAGCCAAGCCCCGGACAAACCGAATGAGCAGTTCTTC. Its translation: CASSQAPDKPNEQFF.

The rearrangement joins TRBV23-1 to TRBJ1-2; D not certain. TRBV23-1 is labeled an ORF, and its function is uncertain. CDR3 length equals 16 residues. Trimming cost V 7 bases and J 2 bases, with 20 bases left between them. The CDR3 DNA follows: TGCGCCAGCACTATCAATCGGGCAGGAGGGAACTATGGCTACACCTTC. Translated, it gives CASTINRAGGNYGYTF.

The chain carries TRBV6-1 and TRBJ2-5, with a tentative D call TRBD1 (5 bases). The CDR3 has 13 amino acids. Germline values: CDR1 MNHNS, CDR2 SASEGT. With 2 bases removed from V and 7 bases from J, the gap between germline ends came to 11 bases. CDR3: CASSETQAGTQYF. The CDR3 DNA reads TGTGCCAGCAGTGAAACACAGGCAGGGACCCAGTACTTC.

The rearrangement joins TRBV5-1 to TRBJ2-3; possibly TRBD1 for D (5 bases). The CDR3 runs 15 residues. Trimming took off 5 bases at V and 4 bases at J, with 17 bases between the two ends. The germline V gene encodes CDR1 SGHRS and CDR2 YFSETQ. The CDR3 is CASRPEVGAPDTQYF. DNA of the CDR3: TGCGCCAGCAGGCCCGAGGTAGGGGCCCCAGATACGCAGTATTTT.

This clone was observed once. The chain uses TRBV19 and TRBJ1-1; tentatively, D is TRBD1 (5 bases). Germline CDR1 is LNHDA and CDR2 is SQIVND (reference sequence). The CDR3 contains 14 residues. Trimming cost V 7 bases and J 2 bases, with 14 bases left between them. CDR3 bases: TGTGCCAGTACAGGGAGGGACGTAAACACTGAAGCTTTCTTT. It codes for CASTGRDVNTEAFF.

The J gene is TRBJ2-5, the V gene TRBV7-3, with TRBD1 identical over 7 bases. CDR3 length: 15 amino acids. The J segment lost 5 bases and the V segment lost 0 bases, leaving 6 bases of the junction unmatched. In germline, CDR1 is SGHTA, CDR2 FQGTGA. CDR3 protein: CASSLTGDRAETQYF. CDR3 sequence (DNA): TGTGCCAGCAGCTTAACCGGAGACAGGGCGGAGACCCAGTACTTC.

J is TRBJ1-6 and V is TRBV30; 7 bases match TRBD1. The trim removed 2 bases at V and 9 bases at J, leaving 4 bases unmatched. Per germline, CDR1 GTSNPN and CDR2 SVGIG (reference sequence). This CDR3 contains 13 residues. CDR3 sequence (DNA): TGTGCCTGGAGTCGACAGGGTGGTTCACCCCTCCACTTT. The encoded protein is CAWSRQGGSPLHF.

The chain joins TRBV6-5 to TRBJ1-6; no firm D call. CDR1 MNHEY and CDR2 SVGAGI come from the germline V gene. Trimming stripped 0 bases from V and 8 bases from J, with 11 bases between. This CDR3 spans 15 amino acids. In DNA form, the CDR3 reads TGTGCCAGCAGTTACTCGGCAGAGGGATATTCACCCCTCCACTTT. Residues: CASSYSAEGYSPLHF.

The gene calls are TRBV7-9 and TRBJ1-2, with D hard to call. Trimming took 2 bases from V and 0 from J, leaving 4 bases between them. CDR3 length: 13 amino acids. Germline CDR1 and CDR2: SEHNR and FQNEAQ (reference sequence). The CDR3 is CASSLRANYGYTF. CDR3 in DNA: TGTGCCAGCAGCTTACGGGCTAACTATGGCTACACCTTC. The full variable domain, in which reference TRBV7-9 and TRBJ1-2 provide the parts outside the CDR3, is DTGVSQNPRHKITKRGQNVTFRCDPISEHNRLYWYRQTLGQGPEFLTYFQNEAQLEKSRLLSDRFSAERPKGSFSTLEIQRTEQGDSAMYLCASSLRANYGYTFGSGTRLTVV.

J is TRBJ2-2 and V is TRBV5-1; 8 bases are a match to TRBD1. J was trimmed by 1 base and V by 3 bases; bases with no gene match: 11. Germline CDR1 reads SGHRS; CDR2 reads YFSETQ. CDR3 length: 18 amino acids. Here the CDR3 reads CASSWRDRNPVNTGELFF. The CDR3 region has the DNA TGCGCCAGCAGCTGGCGGGACAGGAACCCCGTGAACACCGGGGAGCTGTTTTTT.

The V gene is TRBV11-2, the J gene TRBJ2-2; 7 bases line up with TRBD2. Germline V gene sequence: CDR1 SGHAT, CDR2 FQNNGV. There are 18 residues in the CDR3. V shed 1 base, J shed 6 bases, and the junction held 14 bases outside the gene matches. CDR3 coding DNA: TGTGCCAGCAGCTTAGTAGTGGAGCTAGCGGTTTTCTCCGGGGAGCTGTTTTTT. Amino acids: CASSLVVELAVFSGELFF. Drawing the rest from reference TRBV11-2 and TRBJ2-2, the complete variable domain is EAGVAQSPRYKIIEKRQSVAFWCNPISGHATLYWYQQILGQGPKLLIQFQNNGVVDDSQLPKDRFSAERLKGVDSTLKIQPAKLEDSAVYLCASSLVVELAVFSGELFFGEGSRLTVL.

This chain uses TRBV5-1 with TRBJ2-7; 10 positions agree with TRBD1. CDR3 length equals 15 residues. The ends lost 4 bases at V and 4 bases at J; junction bases unmatched: 8. The germline V gene encodes CDR1 SGHRS and CDR2 YFSETQ. The CDR3 coding sequence is TGCGCCAGCAGCGCCGCCCCGGGACAGGGGTACGAGCAGTACTTC. Translated: CASSAAPGQGYEQYF.

Only one count was recorded for this clone. V gene TRBV10-3 combines with J gene TRBJ2-1; D possibly corresponds to TRBD1 (6 bases). V was clipped by 11 bases and J by 8 bases, with 19 bases between them. The CDR3 runs 13 residues. Looked up from germline, CDR1 is ENHRY and CDR2 is SYGVKD. CDR3 nucleotides: TGTGCCGTACAGGGTGGGGGTTCGCATGAGCAGTTCTTC. Translation: CAVQGGGSHEQFF.

This chain links TRBV9 with TRBJ1-2; unclear D gene. V lost 4 bases and J lost 4, with 17 bases in between. This CDR3 spans 15 amino acids. Germline V gene lookup returns CDR1 SGDLS and CDR2 YYNGEE. The CDR3 DNA is TGTGCCAGCAGCCCCTCGGGGATGGAGTTCTATGGCTACACCTTC. Residues: CASSPSGMEFYGYTF.

In this sample, this clone turned up a few times. The rearrangement joins TRBV6-5 to TRBJ1-5; unclear D gene. This CDR3 has 14 amino acids. Trimming left V 7 bases short and J 2 bases short, with 12 bases between. CDR1 and CDR2 (germline): MNHEY, SVGAGI. Written as DNA, the CDR3 is TGTGCCAGCACTGTTGGAGGAGGCAATCAGCCCCAGCATTTT. Its translation: CASTVGGGNQPQHF.

CDR3 DNA sequence: TGTGCCAGCAGTACCCGCTACAGGGGTAACACCGGGGAGCTGTTTTTT. It is translated as CASSTRYRGNTGELFF. The chain uses TRBV25-1 and TRBJ2-2; 7 bases are shared with TRBD1. The CDR3 contains 16 residues. The trim removed 5 bases at V and 2 bases at J, leaving 8 bases unmatched. Germline values: CDR1 MGHDK, CDR2 SYGVNS.

This chain joins TRBV5-4 and TRBJ2-7; 16 bases are shared with TRBD2. The CDR3 sequence is 17 residues long. Germline values: CDR1 SGHNT, CDR2 YYREEE (reference sequence). Germline trimming cut 4 bases from V and 0 bases from J; bases unmatched to any gene: 4. The CDR3 bases are TGTGCCAGCAGCGCCGGGACTAGCGGGGGGGCCTCCTACGAGCAGTACTTC. Its translation is CASSAGTSGGASYEQYF.

The V gene is TRBV30, the J gene TRBJ1-5; 8 nucleotides agree with TRBD1. This CDR3 has 14 residues. V was clipped by 2 bases and J by 9 bases; unmatched bases: 9. The V gene's germline CDR1 is GTSNPN and CDR2 SVGIG (reference sequence). In DNA form, the CDR3 reads TGTGCCTGGAGTAATCAGGGGGCCAAGAGGCCCCAGCATTTT. Its protein product is CAWSNQGAKRPQHF. Full variable domain (missing parts from reference TRBV30 and TRBJ1-5): SQTIHQWPATLVQPVGSPLSLECTVEGTSNPNLYWYRQAAGRGLQLLFYSVGIGQISSEVPQNLSASRPQDRQFILSSKKLLLSDSGFYLCAWSNQGAKRPQHFGDGTRLSIL.

V and J are TRBV7-2 and TRBJ2-3; 8 bases are a match to TRBD2. In germline, CDR1 is SGHTA, CDR2 FQGNSA. The CDR3 has 15 amino acids. V lost 1 base, J lost 5 bases, and 5 bases stayed unmatched. In nucleotides, the CDR3 is TGTGCCAGCAGCTTAGAGGTTACTAGCGGAGATACGCAGTATTTT. Residues: CASSLEVTSGDTQYF.